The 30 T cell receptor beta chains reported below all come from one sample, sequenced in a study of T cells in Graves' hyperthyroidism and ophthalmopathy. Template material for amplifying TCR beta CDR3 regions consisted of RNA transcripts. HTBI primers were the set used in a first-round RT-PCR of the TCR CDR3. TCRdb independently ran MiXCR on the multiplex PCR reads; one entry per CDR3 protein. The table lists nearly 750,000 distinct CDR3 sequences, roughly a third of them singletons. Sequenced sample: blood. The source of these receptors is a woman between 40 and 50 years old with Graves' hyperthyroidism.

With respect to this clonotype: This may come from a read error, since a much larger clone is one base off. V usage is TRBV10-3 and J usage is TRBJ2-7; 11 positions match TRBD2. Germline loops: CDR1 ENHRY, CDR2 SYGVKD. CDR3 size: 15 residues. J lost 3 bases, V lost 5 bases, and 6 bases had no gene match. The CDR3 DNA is TGTGCCATCAGTCCCTCTAGCGGGGGGATCTACGAGCAGTACTTC. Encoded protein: CAISPSSGGIYEQYF.

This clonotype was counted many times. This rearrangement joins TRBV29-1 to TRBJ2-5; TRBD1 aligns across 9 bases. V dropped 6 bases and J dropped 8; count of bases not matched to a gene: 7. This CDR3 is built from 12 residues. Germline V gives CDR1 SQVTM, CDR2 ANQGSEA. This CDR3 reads CSVRTGEVTQYF. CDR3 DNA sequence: TGCAGCGTCAGGACAGGGGAGGTAACCCAGTACTTC.

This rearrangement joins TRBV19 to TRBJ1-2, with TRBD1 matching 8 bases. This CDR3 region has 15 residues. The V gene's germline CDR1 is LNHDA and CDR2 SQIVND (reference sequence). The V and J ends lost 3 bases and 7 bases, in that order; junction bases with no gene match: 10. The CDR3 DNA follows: TGTGCCAGTAGTATCGGACAGGGAAGGTTGGGTGGCTACACCTTC. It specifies CASSIGQGRLGGYTF.

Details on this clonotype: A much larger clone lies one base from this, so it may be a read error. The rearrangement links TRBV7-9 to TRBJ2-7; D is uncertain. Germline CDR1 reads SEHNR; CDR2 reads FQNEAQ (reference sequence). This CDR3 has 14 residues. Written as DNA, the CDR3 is TGTGCCAGCGAGGCCCCTTTCAGCTCCTACGAGCAGCACTTC. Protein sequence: CASEAPFSSYEQHF.

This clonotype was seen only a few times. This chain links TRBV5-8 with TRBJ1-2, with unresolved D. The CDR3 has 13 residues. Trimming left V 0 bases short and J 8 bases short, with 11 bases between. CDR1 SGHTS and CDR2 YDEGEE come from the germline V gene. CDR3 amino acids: CASSLVEVEGYTF. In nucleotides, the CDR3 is TGTGCCAGCAGCTTGGTGGAGGTAGAGGGCTACACCTTC. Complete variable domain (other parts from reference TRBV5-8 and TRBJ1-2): EAGVTQSPTHLIKTRGQQATLRCSPISGHTSVYWYQQALGLGLQFLLWYDEGEERNRGNFPPRFSGRQFPNYSSELNVNALELEDSALYLCASSLVEVEGYTFGSGTRLTVV.

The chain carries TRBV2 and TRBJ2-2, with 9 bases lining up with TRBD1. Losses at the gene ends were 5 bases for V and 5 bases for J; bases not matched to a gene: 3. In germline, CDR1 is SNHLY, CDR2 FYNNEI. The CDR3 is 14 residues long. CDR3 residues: CASSRDRETGELFF. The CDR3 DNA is TGTGCCAGCAGTAGGGACAGGGAGACCGGGGAGCTGTTTTTT. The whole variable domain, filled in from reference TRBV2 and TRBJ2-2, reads EPEVTQTPSHQVTQMGQEVILRCVPISNHLYFYWYRQILGQKVEFLVSFYNNEISEKSEIFDDQFSVERPDGSNFTLKIRSTKLEDSAMYFCASSRDRETGELFFGEGSRLTVL.

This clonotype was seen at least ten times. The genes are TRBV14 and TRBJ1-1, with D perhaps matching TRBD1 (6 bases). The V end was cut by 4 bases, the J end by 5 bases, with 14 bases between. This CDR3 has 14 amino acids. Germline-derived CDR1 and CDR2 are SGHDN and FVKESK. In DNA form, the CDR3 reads TGTGCCAGCAGCCCCTGGACAGAACATACTGAAGCTTTCTTT. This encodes CASSPWTEHTEAFF.

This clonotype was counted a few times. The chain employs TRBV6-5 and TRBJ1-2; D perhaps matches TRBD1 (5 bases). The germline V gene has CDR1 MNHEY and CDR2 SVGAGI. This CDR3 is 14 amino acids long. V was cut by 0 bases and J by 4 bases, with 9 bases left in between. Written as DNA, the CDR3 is TGTGCCAGCAGTTACTCAGGCGGGACCTATGGCTACACCTTC. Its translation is CASSYSGGTYGYTF.

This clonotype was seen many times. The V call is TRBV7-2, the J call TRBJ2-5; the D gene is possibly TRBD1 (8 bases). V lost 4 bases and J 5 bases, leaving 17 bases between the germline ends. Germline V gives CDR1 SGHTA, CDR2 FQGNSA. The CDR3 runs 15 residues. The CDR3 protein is CASSYRGGEGETQYF. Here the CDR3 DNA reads TGTGCCAGCAGCTACAGGGGGGGGGAAGGGGAGACCCAGTACTTC.

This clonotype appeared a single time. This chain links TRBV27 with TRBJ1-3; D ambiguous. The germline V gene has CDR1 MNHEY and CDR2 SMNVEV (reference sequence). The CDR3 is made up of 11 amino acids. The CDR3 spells CGQLCGNTIYF. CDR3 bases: TGTGGCCAGCTTTGCGGAAACACCATATATTTT.

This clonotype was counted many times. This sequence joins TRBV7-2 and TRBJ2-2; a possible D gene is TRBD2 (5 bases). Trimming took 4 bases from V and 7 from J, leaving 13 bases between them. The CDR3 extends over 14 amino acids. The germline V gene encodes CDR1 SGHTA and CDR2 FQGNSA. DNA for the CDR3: TGTGCCAGCAGCTCCGGGAATGGCATCGGGGAGCTGTTTTTT. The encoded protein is CASSSGNGIGELFF.

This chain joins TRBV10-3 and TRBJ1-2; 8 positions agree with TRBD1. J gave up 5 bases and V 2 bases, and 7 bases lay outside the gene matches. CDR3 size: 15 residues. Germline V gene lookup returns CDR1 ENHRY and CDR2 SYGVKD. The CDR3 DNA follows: TGTGCCATCAGTGAGAAAGTGGACAGGGAGTATGGCTACACCTTC. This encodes CAISEKVDREYGYTF.

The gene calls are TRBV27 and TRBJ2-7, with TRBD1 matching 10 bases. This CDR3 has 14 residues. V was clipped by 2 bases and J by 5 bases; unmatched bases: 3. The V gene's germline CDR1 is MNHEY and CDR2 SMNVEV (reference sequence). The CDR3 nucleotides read TGTGCCAGCAGTTTAGGGGACAGGGGCCACGAGCAGTACTTC. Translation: CASSLGDRGHEQYF.

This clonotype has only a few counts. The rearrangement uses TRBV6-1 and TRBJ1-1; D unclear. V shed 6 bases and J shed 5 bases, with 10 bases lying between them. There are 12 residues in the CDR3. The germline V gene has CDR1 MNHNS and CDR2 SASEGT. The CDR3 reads CASSAIRTEAFF. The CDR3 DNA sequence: TGTGCCAGCAGCGCCATTCGGACTGAAGCTTTCTTT.

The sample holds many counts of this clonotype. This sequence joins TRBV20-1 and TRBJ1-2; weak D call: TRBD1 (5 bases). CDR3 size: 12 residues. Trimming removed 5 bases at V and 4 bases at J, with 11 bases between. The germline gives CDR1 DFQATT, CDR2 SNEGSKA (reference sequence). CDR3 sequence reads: CSAVPGTYGYTF. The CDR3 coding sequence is TGCAGTGCTGTCCCAGGGACCTATGGCTACACCTTC.

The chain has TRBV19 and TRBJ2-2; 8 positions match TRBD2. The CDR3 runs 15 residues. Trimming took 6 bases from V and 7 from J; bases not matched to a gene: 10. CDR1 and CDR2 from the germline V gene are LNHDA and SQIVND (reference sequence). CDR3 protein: CASSFKAGVNGELFF. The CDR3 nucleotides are TGTGCCAGTAGCTTCAAAGCGGGAGTTAACGGGGAGCTGTTTTTT.

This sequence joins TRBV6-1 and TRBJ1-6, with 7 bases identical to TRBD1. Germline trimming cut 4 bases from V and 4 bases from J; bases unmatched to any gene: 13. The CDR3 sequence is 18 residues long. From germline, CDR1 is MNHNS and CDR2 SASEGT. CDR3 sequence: CASSADRQGLSYNSPLHF. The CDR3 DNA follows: TGTGCCAGCAGTGCCGACCGACAGGGCCTCTCTTATAATTCACCCCTCCACTTT.

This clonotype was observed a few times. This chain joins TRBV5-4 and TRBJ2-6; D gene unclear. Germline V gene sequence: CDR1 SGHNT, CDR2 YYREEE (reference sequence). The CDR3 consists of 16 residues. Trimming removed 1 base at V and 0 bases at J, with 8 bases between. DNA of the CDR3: TGTGCCAGCAGCTTGTTTCGCCTCTCTGGGGCCAACGTCCTGACTTTC. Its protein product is CASSLFRLSGANVLTF.

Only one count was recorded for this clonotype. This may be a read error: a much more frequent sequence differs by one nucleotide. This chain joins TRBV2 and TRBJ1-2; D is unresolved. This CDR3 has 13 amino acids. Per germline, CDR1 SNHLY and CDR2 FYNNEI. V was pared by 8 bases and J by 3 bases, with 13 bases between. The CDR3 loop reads CASSGRTYYGYTF. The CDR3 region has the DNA TGTGCCAGCTCCGGCAGAACCTACTATGGCTACACCTTC. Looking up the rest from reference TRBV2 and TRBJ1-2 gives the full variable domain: EPEVTQTPSHQVTQMGQEVILRCVPISNHLYFYWYRQILGQKVEFLVSFYNNEISEKSEIFDDQFSVERPDGSNFTLKIRSTKLEDSAMYFCASSGRTYYGYTFGSGTRLTVV.

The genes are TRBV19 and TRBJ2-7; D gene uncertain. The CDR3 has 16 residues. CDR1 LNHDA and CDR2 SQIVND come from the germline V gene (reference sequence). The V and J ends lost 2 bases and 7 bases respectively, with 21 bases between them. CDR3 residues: CASSIQPTYSVLEQYF. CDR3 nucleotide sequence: TGTGCCAGTAGTATACAGCCCACATACTCGGTCTTGGAGCAGTACTTC. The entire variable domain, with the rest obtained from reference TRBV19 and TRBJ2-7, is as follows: DGGITQSPKYLFRKEGQNVTLSCEQNLNHDAMYWYRQDPGQGLRLIYYSQIVNDFQKGDIAEGYSVSREKKESFPLTVTSAQKNPTAFYLCASSIQPTYSVLEQYFGPGTRLTVT.

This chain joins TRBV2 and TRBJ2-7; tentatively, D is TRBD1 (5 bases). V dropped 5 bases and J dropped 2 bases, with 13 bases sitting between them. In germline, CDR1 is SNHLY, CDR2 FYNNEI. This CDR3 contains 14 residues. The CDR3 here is CASSSSGNAYEQYF. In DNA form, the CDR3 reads TGTGCCAGCAGTTCATCAGGGAACGCCTACGAGCAGTACTTC.

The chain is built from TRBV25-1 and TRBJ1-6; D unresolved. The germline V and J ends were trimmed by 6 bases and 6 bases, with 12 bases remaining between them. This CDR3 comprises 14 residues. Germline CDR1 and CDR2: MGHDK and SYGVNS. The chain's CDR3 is CASSQDLANSPLHF. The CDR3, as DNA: TGTGCCAGCAGCCAAGATCTGGCTAATTCACCCCTCCACTTT.

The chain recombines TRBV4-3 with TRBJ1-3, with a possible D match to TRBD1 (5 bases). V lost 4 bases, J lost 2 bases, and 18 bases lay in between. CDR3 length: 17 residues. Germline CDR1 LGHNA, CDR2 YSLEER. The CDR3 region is CASSREPKGLTGNTIYF. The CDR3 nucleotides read TGCGCCAGCAGCCGGGAGCCCAAGGGGCTGACTGGAAACACCATATATTTT.

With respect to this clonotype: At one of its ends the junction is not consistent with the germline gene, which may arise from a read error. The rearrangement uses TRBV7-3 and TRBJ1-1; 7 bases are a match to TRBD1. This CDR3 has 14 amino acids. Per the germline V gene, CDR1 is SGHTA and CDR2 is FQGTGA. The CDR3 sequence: CAGSSRQGNTEAFF. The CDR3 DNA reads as TGTGCCGGCAGCTCCCGACAGGGGAACACTGAAGCTTTCTTT.

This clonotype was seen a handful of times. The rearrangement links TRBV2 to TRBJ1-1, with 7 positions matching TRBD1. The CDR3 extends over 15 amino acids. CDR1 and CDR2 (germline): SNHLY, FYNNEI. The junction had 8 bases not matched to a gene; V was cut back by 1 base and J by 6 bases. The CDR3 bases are TGTGCCAGCAGTGAAGAGGGCAGGGGGGCGCCTGAAGCTTTCTTT. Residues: CASSEEGRGAPEAFF.

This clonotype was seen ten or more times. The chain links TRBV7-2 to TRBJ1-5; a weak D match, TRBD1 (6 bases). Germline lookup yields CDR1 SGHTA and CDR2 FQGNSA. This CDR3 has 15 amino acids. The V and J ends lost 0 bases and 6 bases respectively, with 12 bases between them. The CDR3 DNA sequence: TGTGCCAGCAGCTTAGCTTCGGGGGGCGGTCAGCCCCAGCATTTT. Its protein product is CASSLASGGGQPQHF.

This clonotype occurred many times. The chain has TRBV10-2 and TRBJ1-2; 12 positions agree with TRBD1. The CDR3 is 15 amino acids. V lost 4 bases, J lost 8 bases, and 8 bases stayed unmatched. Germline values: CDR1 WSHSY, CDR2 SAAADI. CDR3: CASSAPGQGARGYTF. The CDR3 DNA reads TGCGCCAGCAGTGCCCCGGGACAGGGGGCGCGGGGCTACACCTTC.

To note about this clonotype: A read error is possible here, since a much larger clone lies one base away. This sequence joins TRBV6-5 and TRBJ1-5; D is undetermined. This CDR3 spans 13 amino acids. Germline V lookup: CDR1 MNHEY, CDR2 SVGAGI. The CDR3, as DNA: TGTGCCATCAGTTACAACTCCGATCAGCCCCAGCATTTT. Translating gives CAISYNSDQPQHF.

The CDR3 sequence is CASSLLRGPAYEQYF. In nucleotides, the CDR3 is TGTGCCAGCAGCTTACTTAGGGGGCCGGCGTACGAGCAGTACTTC. The chain links TRBV11-2 to TRBJ2-7; 7 nucleotides match TRBD1. V lost 2 bases to trimming and J lost 4 bases; unmatched junction nucleotides: 8. The CDR3 extends over 15 amino acids. CDR1 is SGHAT and CDR2 is FQNNGV in the germline V gene. Filled out from reference TRBV11-2 and TRBJ2-7, the complete variable domain reads EAGVAQSPRYKIIEKRQSVAFWCNPISGHATLYWYQQILGQGPKLLIQFQNNGVVDDSQLPKDRFSAERLKGVDSTLKIQPAKLEDSAVYLCASSLLRGPAYEQYFGPGTRLTVT.

The CDR3 loop is CASSVSGRREQYF. CDR3 sequence (DNA): TGTGCCAGTAGTGTTAGCGGGAGGAGAGAGCAGTACTTC. The V and J genes are TRBV19 and TRBJ2-7, with TRBD2 matching over 10 bases. This CDR3 comprises 13 residues. V lost 5 bases, J lost 7 bases, and 5 bases stayed unmatched. CDR1 LNHDA and CDR2 SQIVND come from the germline V gene (reference sequence).